This T cell receptor beta chain appears in the sequencing data of a study of human thymus T cells. V lost 0 bases and J lost 0, with 14 bases in between. In germline, CDR1 is LGHNA, CDR2 YSLEER. The CDR3 is made up of 17 amino acids. Measured with immunoSEQ multiplex PCR; TCRdb has only the in-frame clones, and not every one. The data contain some 130,000 clones, around 94% of them seen just once; the ten biggest clones take up roughly 0.024%. In corrective heart surgery, resections were taken, and these provided the thymus tissue. Donation came from healthy Finnish infants having corrective surgery for congenital heart defects.

The sequence came from a boy younger than two with a congenital heart defect but otherwise immunologically healthy. The chain joins TRBV4-3 to TRBJ1-1, with no clear D. The source material was thymus tissue. The chain's CDR3 is CASSQDRCAALNTEAFF. CDR3 sequence (DNA): TGCGCCAGCAGCCAAGATCGGTGTGCAGCGTTGAACACTGAAGCTTTCTTT.